This TCR beta chain derives from a study of T cells in Graves' hyperthyroidism and ophthalmopathy. Turning to the study itself: Blood from the periphery was taken at initial diagnosis, before any treatment.

This CDR3 comprises 13 residues. Germline CDR1 SGDLS, CDR2 YYNGEE. The V end was cut by 6 bases, the J end by 4 bases, with 11 bases between. At first hyperthyroidism diagnosis, before any ophthalmopathy symptoms, the blood sample was collected. Authors of the study amplified TCR beta CDR3 regions from RNA transcripts. HTBI primers were employed in a first-round RT-PCR of the TCR CDR3. TCRdb re-called the multiplex PCR reads through MiXCR, storing one row per CDR3 protein. The sample holds nearly 600,000 distinct CDR3 sequences, about 15% seen once. The gene calls are TRBV9 and TRBJ1-3; D is unresolved. Sequenced sample: blood. This clonotype was obtained from a woman in her twenties or thirties with Graves' hyperthyroidism that later progressed to Graves' ophthalmopathy. The CDR3 here is CASNRGEGNTIYF. Written as DNA, the CDR3 is TGTGCCAGCAACAGAGGAGAGGGAAACACCATATATTTT.